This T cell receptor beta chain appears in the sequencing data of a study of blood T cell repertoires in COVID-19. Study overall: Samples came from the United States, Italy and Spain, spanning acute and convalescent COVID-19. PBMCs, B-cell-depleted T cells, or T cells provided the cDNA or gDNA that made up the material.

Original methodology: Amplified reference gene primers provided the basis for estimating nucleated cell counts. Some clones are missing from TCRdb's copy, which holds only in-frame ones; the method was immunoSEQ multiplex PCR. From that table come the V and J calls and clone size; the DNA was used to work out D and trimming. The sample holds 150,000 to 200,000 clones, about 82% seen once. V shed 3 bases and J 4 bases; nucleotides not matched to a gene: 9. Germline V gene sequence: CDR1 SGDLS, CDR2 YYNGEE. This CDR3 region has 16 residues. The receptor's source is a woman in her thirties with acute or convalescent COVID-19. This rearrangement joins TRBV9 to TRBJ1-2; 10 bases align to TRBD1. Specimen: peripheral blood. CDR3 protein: CASSAHGQGVPYGYTF. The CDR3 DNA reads TGTGCCAGCAGCGCCCACGGACAGGGGGTACCCTATGGCTACACCTTC.